These T cell receptor beta chains were read from a single sample in a study of T cells in localized non-small cell lung cancer. The method was immunoSEQ multiplex PCR; TCRdb's version includes in-frame clones alone and lacks a portion of them. The sample consists of several thousand clones, 15% of them appearing once. The sequencing used normal lung tissue next to the tumor, collected before any cancer treatment. The receptor source for this set is a male donor at least 60 years old with stage II squamous cell lung carcinoma. Both conserved end residues are trimmed from each CDR3. The order of the fields is V gene, clone size, J gene, CDR3 protein. Clone size is shown for a subset of rows, as once, few, many or a class of expanded clone.

TRBV11-3	many	TRBJ2-7	ASSLNSVGVGEQY
TRBV30	few	TRBJ2-7	AWSVGGYEQY
TRBV5-1	NA	TRBJ1-3	ASSLELQGGSGNTIY
TRBV11-3	NA	TRBJ2-1	ASSSGLAGGSYNEQF
TRBV11-3	NA	TRBJ2-5	ASTLGAGRTGETQY
TRBV6-8	NA	TRBJ2-2	AIRPGSTGELF
TRBV6-8	NA	TRBJ2-7	ASKGQGRDYEQY
TRBV11-3	NA	TRBJ1-1	ASSLFQGVNTEAF
TRBV11-3	NA	TRBJ2-2	ASSLNPGNTGELF
TRBV9	few	TRBJ2-1	ASSVVRRGVYNEQF
TRBV18	NA	TRBJ2-4	ASSPPGLWGKNIQY
TRBV6-8	few	TRBJ2-6	ASSQNSGANVLT
TRBV11-3	medium-sized	TRBJ1-3	ASSYGLSGNTIY
TRBV2	NA	TRBJ2-5	ASSDQGLTETQY
TRBV4-1	few	TRBJ2-1	ASSQDHRTNNEQF
TRBV10-3	few	TRBJ2-2	AISEPRGRAAGELF
TRBV12-2	few	TRBJ1-1	ATNLGGGNTEAF
TRBV11-3	NA	TRBJ1-2	ASSPAGTASNYGYT
TRBV11-3	medium-sized	TRBJ1-1	ASSLRVTENTEAF
TRBV11-3	NA	TRBJ2-2	ASSLDGTNTGELF
TRBV19	NA	TRBJ1-3	ASTRGLKGFGNTIY
TRBV6-8	few	TRBJ2-2	ASRPPGLPLRGELF
TRBV11-3	NA	TRBJ1-4	ASSQGAEQEKLF
TRBV5-1	NA	TRBJ1-1	ASSWAGKNTEAF
TRBV11-3	NA	TRBJ2-1	ASSLDWDRLNEQF
TRBV15	few	TRBJ2-7	ATSFDRGPYEQY
TRBV11-3	medium-sized	TRBJ2-7	ASSRGLGAYEQY
TRBV15	few	TRBJ2-1	ATSRDLSVGLAVF
TRBV11-3	few	TRBJ2-7	ASSLEAVAYEQY
TRBV5-1	NA	TRBJ2-5	ASSLAQLAGGQETQY
TRBV6-8	medium-sized	TRBJ2-7	ASSWGSLYEQY
TRBV5-1	NA	TRBJ2-1	ASSLVGTRVNNEQF
TRBV9	medium-sized	TRBJ1-1	AQGRDMHTEAF
TRBV6-8	NA	TRBJ1-2	ASSEVARGHGYT
TRBV14	NA	TRBJ2-3	ASSQALAGARDTQY
TRBV28	medium-sized	TRBJ2-5	ASSFGRTGQETQY
TRBV11-3	NA	TRBJ2-5	ASTFLTSGSRGTQY